The source of this T cell receptor beta chain is a study of blood T cell repertoires in COVID-19. At the level of the study: Samples representing acute and convalescent COVID-19 were sourced from the United States, Italy and Spain.

Only in-frame clones appear in the TCRdb table, and some are missing; sequencing was by immunoSEQ multiplex PCR. The data show 100,000 or so clones, around 81% seen once. This CDR3 spans 15 amino acids. The V gene end was trimmed by 0 bases and the J gene end by 4 bases; junction bases not matched to a gene: 5. Germline-derived CDR1 and CDR2 are SGHRS and YFSETQ. The sequencing sample was made of peripheral blood. The receptor's source is a man over 45 with active or convalescent COVID-19. This chain uses TRBV5-1 with TRBJ1-2, with 8 positions matching TRBD1. This CDR3 reads CASSLATGVGYGYTF. CDR3 sequence (DNA): TGCGCCAGCAGCTTGGCGACAGGGGTGGGCTATGGCTACACCTTC.